These T cell receptor beta chains were read from a single sample in a study of identifying expanded T cells in peripheral blood. Profiled with immunoSEQ multiplex PCR; TCRdb holds only in-frame clones, not every one. This sample yields some 76,000 clones, of which under 90% are seen a single time; under 3.5% belongs to the top ten. The specimen was blood. These receptors came from a person aged 18 to 70 in good health. The CDR3 runs from the conserved cysteine through the conserved F or W. The D gene is left open where the match is weak. Some rows mark clone size as missing; the rest say once, few, many or name a class of expanded clone.

D gene: NA; J gene: TRBJ1-5; clone size: NA; V gene: TRBV5-3; CDR3 protein: CARSLRDNDISNQPQHF; CDR3 DNA: TGTGCCAGAAGCCTTCGGGACAACGATATTAGCAATCAGCCCCAGCATTTT
D gene: NA; J gene: TRBJ2-7; clone size: NA; V gene: TRBV10-1; CDR3 protein: CASSRSVADGTEGQYF; CDR3 DNA: TGCGCCAGCAGTCGATCTGTCGCGGACGGGACCGAGGGGCAGTACTTC
D gene: TRBD1; J gene: TRBJ2-7; clone size: once; V gene: TRBV4-2; CDR3 protein: CASSRMTGGVNAYEQYF; CDR3 DNA: TGTGCCAGCAGCCGAATGACAGGGGGCGTTAATGCCTACGAGCAGTACTTC
D gene: NA; J gene: TRBJ1-3; clone size: NA; V gene: TRBV10-3; CDR3 protein: CAISESTGSGNTIYF; CDR3 DNA: TGTGCCATCAGTGAGTCTACAGGGTCTGGAAACACCATATATTTT
D gene: NA; J gene: TRBJ2-1; clone size: NA; V gene: TRBV5-6; CDR3 protein: CASSRTSEHRVNEQFF; CDR3 DNA: TGTGCCAGCAGCCGCACCTCGGAACACCGGGTTAATGAGCAGTTCTTC
D gene: NA; J gene: TRBJ2-7; clone size: NA; V gene: TRBV10-3; CDR3 protein: CAIGAVLAYSYEQYF; CDR3 DNA: TGTGCCATCGGGGCCGTACTGGCTTACTCCTACGAGCAGTACTTC
D gene: NA; J gene: TRBJ2-7; clone size: NA; V gene: TRBV10-3; CDR3 protein: CAISETRTGARDEQYF; CDR3 DNA: TGTGCCATCAGTGAGACGAGGACGGGGGCAAGGGACGAGCAGTACTTC
D gene: TRBD2; J gene: TRBJ2-7; clone size: NA; V gene: TRBV7-8; CDR3 protein: CASSSTGTSGIYEQYF; CDR3 DNA: TGTGCCAGCAGCTCGACCGGGACTAGCGGGATCTACGAGCAGTACTTC
D gene: NA; J gene: TRBJ2-6; clone size: NA; V gene: TRBV10-2; CDR3 protein: CASAEAGPLGNSGANVLTF; CDR3 DNA: TGCGCCAGCGCAGAGGCAGGGCCCCTGGGGAACTCTGGGGCCAACGTCCTGACTTTC
D gene: TRBD1; J gene: TRBJ2-2; clone size: NA; V gene: TRBV9; CDR3 protein: CASSAYPGGGELFF; CDR3 DNA: TGTGCCAGCAGCGCTTACCCAGGGGGCGGGGAGCTGTTTTTT
D gene: TRBD2; J gene: TRBJ2-3; clone size: NA; V gene: TRBV2; CDR3 protein: CASSKRLAGVDTQYF; CDR3 DNA: TGTGCCAGCAGTAAAAGACTAGCGGGGGTCGATACGCAGTATTTT
D gene: NA; J gene: TRBJ1-2; clone size: NA; V gene: TRBV4-1; CDR3 protein: CASSPAGAEPYGYTF; CDR3 DNA: TGCGCCAGCAGCCCCGCGGGGGCGGAACCTTATGGCTACACCTTC
D gene: TRBD1; J gene: TRBJ1-5; clone size: NA; V gene: TRBV6-5; CDR3 protein: CASSPDRGRPQHF; CDR3 DNA: TGTGCCAGCAGTCCGGACAGGGGCCGGCCCCAGCATTTT
D gene: TRBD2; J gene: TRBJ2-7; clone size: NA; V gene: TRBV6-1; CDR3 protein: CASSDIGLAGVEQYF; CDR3 DNA: TGTGCCAGCAGTGATATAGGACTAGCGGGGGTCGAGCAGTACTTC
D gene: NA; J gene: TRBJ2-1; clone size: NA; V gene: TRBV7-2; CDR3 protein: CASSLNGRDAYNEQFF; CDR3 DNA: TGTGCCAGCAGCTTGAATGGTCGGGACGCCTACAATGAGCAGTTCTTC
D gene: NA; J gene: TRBJ2-7; clone size: NA; V gene: TRBV5-1; CDR3 protein: CASTHPGSYEQYF; CDR3 DNA: TGCGCCAGCACTCATCCAGGTTCCTACGAGCAGTACTTC
D gene: NA; J gene: TRBJ2-5; clone size: NA; V gene: TRBV5-1; CDR3 protein: CASSLRGLQETQYF; CDR3 DNA: TGCGCCAGCAGCTTGCGGGGCCTCCAAGAGACCCAGTACTTC
D gene: TRBD2; J gene: TRBJ2-3; clone size: NA; V gene: TRBV5-1; CDR3 protein: CASSLSSGGALSRTDTQYF; CDR3 DNA: TGCGCCAGCAGCTTGTCGAGCGGGGGGGCCTTGTCCCGCACAGATACGCAGTATTTT
D gene: NA; J gene: TRBJ2-2; clone size: NA; V gene: TRBV19; CDR3 protein: CASMRRSDTGELFF; CDR3 DNA: TGTGCCAGTATGCGGCGGTCGGACACCGGGGAGCTGTTTTTT
D gene: NA; J gene: TRBJ1-3; clone size: NA; V gene: TRBV19; CDR3 protein: CASSNPRGASGNTIYF; CDR3 DNA: TGTGCCAGTAGTAACCCGCGGGGGGCCTCTGGAAACACCATATATTTT
D gene: TRBD2; J gene: TRBJ2-5; clone size: NA; V gene: TRBV7-9; CDR3 protein: CASSFPHRGEGKETQYF; CDR3 DNA: TGTGCCAGCAGCTTCCCCCATCGGGGGGAGGGCAAGGAGACCCAGTACTTC
D gene: NA; J gene: TRBJ1-4; clone size: NA; V gene: TRBV7-6; CDR3 protein: CASSSQGLFNEKLFF; CDR3 DNA: TGTGCCAGCAGCTCCCAGGGACTCTTCAATGAAAAACTGTTTTTT
D gene: TRBD1; J gene: TRBJ1-5; clone size: once; V gene: TRBV7-2; CDR3 protein: CASTLGTGGSQPQHF; CDR3 DNA: TGTGCCAGCACCCTCGGGACAGGCGGATCTCAGCCCCAGCATTTT
D gene: NA; J gene: TRBJ1-2; clone size: NA; V gene: TRBV4-3; CDR3 protein: CASSQDSGNGGYTF; CDR3 DNA: TGCGCCAGCAGCCAAGATTCGGGTAATGGTGGCTACACCTTC
D gene: NA; J gene: TRBJ1-1; clone size: NA; V gene: TRBV7-9; CDR3 protein: CASSLTGRNTEAFF; CDR3 DNA: TGTGCCAGCAGCTTGACAGGCCGGAACACTGAAGCTTTCTTT
D gene: NA; J gene: TRBJ1-1; clone size: few; V gene: TRBV29-1; CDR3 protein: CSVEVTPGHTEAFF; CDR3 DNA: TGCAGCGTTGAAGTCACTCCGGGACACACTGAAGCTTTCTTT
D gene: NA; J gene: TRBJ1-1; clone size: NA; V gene: TRBV7-9; CDR3 protein: CASSSGLLEAFF; CDR3 DNA: TGTGCCAGCAGCTCAGGGCTTCTAGAAGCTTTCTTT
D gene: NA; J gene: TRBJ1-3; clone size: once; V gene: TRBV7-7; CDR3 protein: CASSLRPLQGSGNTIYF; CDR3 DNA: TGTGCTAGCAGTCTAAGGCCACTACAGGGTTCTGGAAACACCATATATTTT
D gene: NA; J gene: TRBJ2-1; clone size: NA; V gene: TRBV9; CDR3 protein: CASSVGTTVGNEQFF; CDR3 DNA: TGTGCCAGCAGCGTAGGAACAACGGTTGGCAATGAGCAGTTCTTC
D gene: NA; J gene: TRBJ2-2; clone size: NA; V gene: TRBV5-1; CDR3 protein: CASSLGDRDTGELFF; CDR3 DNA: TGCGCCAGCAGCTTGGGCGATAGAGACACCGGGGAGCTGTTTTTT
D gene: NA; J gene: TRBJ1-5; clone size: NA; V gene: TRBV2; CDR3 protein: CASSPRGYSNQPQHF; CDR3 DNA: TGTGCCAGCAGTCCCAGGGGTTATAGCAATCAGCCCCAGCATTTT
D gene: TRBD1; J gene: TRBJ2-1; clone size: once; V gene: TRBV28; CDR3 protein: CASRTPGTGYNEQFF; CDR3 DNA: TGTGCCAGCAGGACCCCAGGGACAGGGTACAATGAGCAGTTCTTC
D gene: NA; J gene: TRBJ1-6; clone size: NA; V gene: TRBV27; CDR3 protein: CASRRADSPLHF; CDR3 DNA: TGTGCCAGCAGGAGGGCTGATTCACCCCTCCACTTT
D gene: NA; J gene: TRBJ1-1; clone size: NA; V gene: TRBV6-4; CDR3 protein: CARAGGSNGDTEAFF; CDR3 DNA: TGTGCCAGGGCGGGTGGCAGCAATGGGGACACTGAAGCTTTCTTT
D gene: NA; J gene: TRBJ1-3; clone size: NA; V gene: TRBV25-1; CDR3 protein: CASSELGGRLSGNTIYF; CDR3 DNA: TGTGCCAGCAGTGAACTTGGAGGTCGCCTCTCTGGAAACACCATATATTTT
D gene: NA; J gene: TRBJ1-5; clone size: NA; V gene: TRBV6-5; CDR3 protein: CASSLAPTQPQHF; CDR3 DNA: TGTGCCAGCAGTTTAGCCCCCACGCAGCCCCAGCATTTT
D gene: NA; J gene: TRBJ2-5; clone size: once; V gene: TRBV9; CDR3 protein: CASSVGRMPQETQYF; CDR3 DNA: TGTGCCAGCAGCGTAGGCAGGATGCCGCAAGAGACCCAGTACTTC
D gene: NA; J gene: TRBJ2-1; clone size: NA; V gene: TRBV7-6; CDR3 protein: CASSLTTGSSYNEQFF; CDR3 DNA: TGTGCCAGCAGCTTAACAACAGGGTCATCCTACAATGAGCAGTTCTTC
D gene: NA; J gene: TRBJ2-1; clone size: NA; V gene: TRBV19; CDR3 protein: CASSRRQGSYNEQFF; CDR3 DNA: TGTGCCAGTAGTAGAAGGCAGGGGTCCTACAATGAGCAGTTCTTC
D gene: NA; J gene: TRBJ2-2; clone size: NA; V gene: TRBV27; CDR3 protein: CASRRQGGGTGELFF; CDR3 DNA: TGTGCCAGCAGGAGACAGGGTGGAGGGACCGGGGAGCTGTTTTTT
D gene: TRBD1; J gene: TRBJ2-5; clone size: NA; V gene: TRBV5-8; CDR3 protein: CASSFGQAYETQYF; CDR3 DNA: TGTGCCAGCAGCTTCGGACAGGCGTACGAGACCCAGTACTTC
D gene: TRBD1; J gene: TRBJ2-5; clone size: NA; V gene: TRBV5-1; CDR3 protein: CASSFLTGGGETQYF; CDR3 DNA: TGCGCCAGCAGCTTCCTGACAGGGGGCGGGGAGACCCAGTACTTC
D gene: NA; J gene: TRBJ2-1; clone size: once; V gene: TRBV6-5; CDR3 protein: CASSLGWAGLFF; CDR3 DNA: TGTGCCAGCAGTTTGGGTTGGGCGGGACTGTTCTTC
D gene: NA; J gene: TRBJ2-2; clone size: once; V gene: TRBV11-2; CDR3 protein: CASSLASSDGYGELFF; CDR3 DNA: TGTGCCAGCAGCTTAGCTTCTAGCGATGGCTACGGGGAGCTGTTTTTT
D gene: NA; J gene: TRBJ2-5; clone size: NA; V gene: TRBV9; CDR3 protein: CASSLGKQETQYF; CDR3 DNA: TGTGCCAGCAGCTTAGGGAAGCAAGAGACCCAGTACTTC
D gene: NA; J gene: TRBJ1-4; clone size: NA; V gene: TRBV6-5; CDR3 protein: CASSYGRGGANEKLFF; CDR3 DNA: TGTGCCAGCAGTTACGGTCGGGGGGGAGCTAATGAAAAACTGTTTTTT
D gene: TRBD2; J gene: TRBJ2-3; clone size: NA; V gene: TRBV4-1; CDR3 protein: CASSLGRGPRTDTQYF; CDR3 DNA: TGCGCCAGCAGCCTGGGGAGGGGCCCCCGGACAGATACGCAGTATTTT
D gene: NA; J gene: TRBJ1-1; clone size: once; V gene: TRBV4-3; CDR3 protein: CASSQERDRFHMNTEAFF; CDR3 DNA: TGCGCCAGCAGCCAAGAGCGAGACAGGTTTCACATGAACACTGAAGCTTTCTTT
D gene: TRBD1; J gene: TRBJ2-3; clone size: NA; V gene: TRBV5-4; CDR3 protein: CASSLPQGARDTQYF; CDR3 DNA: TGTGCCAGCAGCCTCCCGCAGGGGGCCAGAGATACGCAGTATTTT
D gene: NA; J gene: TRBJ2-7; clone size: NA; V gene: TRBV5-1; CDR3 protein: CASSLGGGGYEQYF; CDR3 DNA: TGCGCCAGCAGCTTGGGTGGCGGAGGCTACGAGCAGTACTTC
D gene: NA; J gene: TRBJ1-5; clone size: NA; V gene: TRBV6-1; CDR3 protein: CASRDSFNQPQHF; CDR3 DNA: TGTGCCAGCAGGGACAGTTTCAATCAGCCCCAGCATTTT
D gene: NA; J gene: TRBJ2-1; clone size: NA; V gene: TRBV28; CDR3 protein: CASTRGRFEFF; CDR3 DNA: TGTGCCAGCACCCGCGGACGTTTTGAGTTCTTC
D gene: TRBD1; J gene: TRBJ2-7; clone size: NA; V gene: TRBV29-1; CDR3 protein: CSVWDRGYGEQYF; CDR3 DNA: TGCAGCGTGTGGGACAGGGGATATGGCGAGCAGTACTTC